The 15 T cell receptor beta chains in this list originate from one sample, sequenced in a study of T cells in Graves' hyperthyroidism and ophthalmopathy. Regions amplified from RNA transcripts were the TCR beta CDR3 regions. The TCR CDR3 was amplified in a first-round RT-PCR using the HTBI primer set. TCRdb fed the multiplex PCR reads into MiXCR, producing one record per CDR3 protein. The data show hundreds of thousands of distinct CDR3 sequences, with roughly 15% seen just once and 13% held by the top ten. The sequenced sample was blood. These TCRs come from a man between 18 and 35 years old with Graves' ophthalmopathy.

The sample holds many counts of this clonotype. This sequence joins TRBV3-1 and TRBJ2-7, with D tentatively TRBD1 (5 bases). Germline CDR1 reads LGHDT; CDR2 reads YNNKEL (reference sequence). Trimming removed 2 bases at V and 4 bases at J, with 15 bases between. The CDR3 extends over 15 amino acids. The CDR3 nucleotides are TGTGCCAGCAGCCAAAAGGGGTTTTTCGGTTACGAGCAGTACTTC. Its protein product is CASSQKGFFGYEQYF.

This clonotype was picked up one time. A much larger clone differs from this one at a single base, so this may be a read error. This rearrangement joins TRBV9 to TRBJ2-1, with 7 nucleotides matching TRBD1. CDR1 SGDLS and CDR2 YYNGEE come from the germline V gene. The CDR3 runs to 16 residues. The V and J ends lost 0 bases and 5 bases, in that order; junction bases with no gene match: 8. DNA for the CDR3: TGTGCCAGCAGCGTAGTGGGGCAGGGGGTCCACAATGAGCAGTTCTTC. Translation: CASSVVGQGVHNEQFF. Combining the CDR3 with reference TRBV9 and TRBJ2-1 gives the whole variable domain DSGVTQTPKHLITATGQRVTLRCSPRSGDLSVYWYQQSLDQGLQFLIQYYNGEERAKGNILERFSAQQFPDLHSELNLSSLELGDSALYFCASSVVGQGVHNEQFFGPGTRLTVL.

The chain carries TRBV10-3 and TRBJ2-1; 13 nucleotides line up with TRBD2. V was pared by 4 bases and J by 3 bases, with 3 bases of the junction left unmatched. CDR3 length: 16 amino acids. Per the germline V gene, CDR1 is ENHRY and CDR2 is SYGVKD. The CDR3 coding sequence is TGTGCCATCAGTGGGACTAGCGGGGGCCGCTACAATGAGCAGTTCTTC. Translating gives CAISGTSGGRYNEQFF.

The V gene is TRBV7-8, the J gene TRBJ2-7; 8 bases are shared with TRBD2. Trimming cost V 5 bases and J 2 bases; bases outside gene matches: 11. Germline V gene sequence: CDR1 SGHVS, CDR2 FQNEAQ. The CDR3 is made up of 16 amino acids. CDR3 bases: TGTGCCAGCAGCCCCGGGGGGGGGGGGCTGCCCTACGAGCAGTACTTC. This encodes CASSPGGGGLPYEQYF.

The chain recombines TRBV19 with TRBJ2-6; 9 nucleotides agree with TRBD1. V trimming: 4 bases; J trimming: 1 base; junction bases outside the gene matches: 8. CDR3 length: 18 amino acids. Germline V gene lookup returns CDR1 LNHDA and CDR2 SQIVND (reference sequence). The CDR3 DNA is TGTGCCAGTAGTAAGCGGCCGGGACAGGGATCTGGGGCCAACGTCCTGACTTTC. Its translation is CASSKRPGQGSGANVLTF.

This chain uses TRBV7-6 with TRBJ2-2; no definite D call. CDR3 length: 13 amino acids. Germline-derived CDR1 and CDR2 are SGHVS and FNYEAQ. With 4 bases removed from V and 5 bases from J, the gap between germline ends came to 8 bases. The CDR3 loop reads CASSSYLTGELFF. The CDR3 bases are TGTGCCAGCAGCTCCTACTTGACCGGGGAGCTGTTTTTT.

At least ten counts were recorded for this clonotype. The chain couples TRBV7-2 to TRBJ1-1; 8 bases are a match to TRBD1. Trimming at V came to 1 base and at J to 4 bases, leaving 2 bases not matched to a gene. The CDR3 is made up of 14 amino acids. CDR1 and CDR2 from the germline V gene are SGHTA and FQGNSA. The CDR3 is CASSLDRGSTEAFF. CDR3 in DNA: TGTGCCAGCAGCTTAGACAGGGGGTCCACTGAAGCTTTCTTT. Supplemented by reference TRBV7-2 and TRBJ1-1, the full variable domain reads GAGVSQSPSNKVTEKGKDVELRCDPISGHTALYWYRQSLGQGLEFLIYFQGNSAPDKSGLPSDRFSAERTGGSVSTLTIQRTQQEDSAVYLCASSLDRGSTEAFFGQGTRLTVV.

As concerns this clonotype: A much larger clone sits a single nucleotide away, making a read error possible. The gene calls are TRBV12-3 or TRBV12-4 and TRBJ2-3, with D unresolved. This CDR3 spans 13 amino acids. Deletions cut 8 bases from V and 1 base from J, with 10 bases between. The CDR3 DNA reads TGTGCCAGCGGTTCCGACCGCACAGATACGCAGTATTTT. Encoded protein: CASGSDRTDTQYF.

This clonotype came up many times. V usage is TRBV30 and J usage is TRBJ1-2; D is ambiguous. This CDR3 is 11 amino acids long. Between the trimmed V and J ends, which lost 3 bases and 8 bases, there was a span of 10 bases. CDR1 GTSNPN and CDR2 SVGIG come from the germline V gene (reference sequence). CDR3 nucleotide sequence: TGTGCCTGGAGGAGTGCGCCCGGCTACACCTTC. Its protein is CAWRSAPGYTF.

This clonotype was counted many times. CDR3 loop: CASSLKVQGRAFF. Written as DNA, the CDR3 is TGTGCCAGCAGTCTAAAGGTTCAGGGTAGAGCTTTCTTT. The rearrangement uses TRBV12-3 or TRBV12-4 and TRBJ1-1, with D tentatively TRBD1 (5 bases). The CDR3 consists of 13 residues. The V gene lost 5 bases and the J gene lost 10 bases, with 17 bases spanning the gap.

This clonotype showed up many times. The chain couples TRBV12-3 or TRBV12-4 to TRBJ1-5, with a possible D match to TRBD1 (5 bases). V was shortened by 3 bases and J by 4 bases, with 10 bases between the two germline ends. This CDR3 spans 14 amino acids. As DNA, the CDR3 is TGTGCCAGCAGTTTTGCGGAGGGGAATCAGCCCCAGCATTTT. This translates into CASSFAEGNQPQHF.

This clonotype was seen a handful of times. The chain has TRBV19 and TRBJ1-1; the D gene is possibly TRBD1 (5 bases). Germline V gene data show CDR1 as LNHDA and CDR2 as SQIVND (reference sequence). The CDR3 extends over 22 amino acids. The V end was cut by 3 bases, the J end by 2 bases, with 34 bases between. For the CDR3, the DNA is TGTGCCAGTAGTATTTGTCATTGGGGCAGGGCTCTGTACCAGGTAATTAACACTGAAGCTTTCTTT. This gives the protein CASSICHWGRALYQVINTEAFF.

The CDR3 DNA sequence: TGCGCCAGCAGCTTGGGCCAGAAAACCTCGGAAAATTCACCCCTCCACTTT. Protein: CASSLGQKTSENSPLHF. The V and J genes are TRBV5-1 and TRBJ1-6; D is ambiguous. The ends were cut back, 0 bases at V and 7 bases at J, with 17 bases in the middle. This CDR3 spans 17 amino acids. Per the germline V gene, CDR1 is SGHRS and CDR2 is YFSETQ.

This chain links TRBV10-2 with TRBJ2-3; possible D gene TRBD2, 5 bases. There are 14 residues in the CDR3. Trimming took off 6 bases at V and 3 bases at J, with 13 bases between the two ends. From germline, CDR1 is WSHSY and CDR2 SAAADI. CDR3 sequence reads: CASRPATRTDTQYF. CDR3 in DNA: TGCGCCAGCAGGCCGGCCACTAGAACAGATACGCAGTATTTT.

This clonotype was picked up many times. V is TRBV3-1 and J is TRBJ2-5; TRBD2 matches at 8 bases. V gave up 4 bases and J gave up 5 bases; unmatched junction bases: 6. This CDR3 is 14 amino acids long. CDR1 is LGHDT, CDR2 YNNKEL, per germline (reference sequence). The CDR3 coding sequence is TGTGCCAGCAGCCCGTTGCGGGAGGTCGAGACCCAGTACTTC. As protein: CASSPLREVETQYF.